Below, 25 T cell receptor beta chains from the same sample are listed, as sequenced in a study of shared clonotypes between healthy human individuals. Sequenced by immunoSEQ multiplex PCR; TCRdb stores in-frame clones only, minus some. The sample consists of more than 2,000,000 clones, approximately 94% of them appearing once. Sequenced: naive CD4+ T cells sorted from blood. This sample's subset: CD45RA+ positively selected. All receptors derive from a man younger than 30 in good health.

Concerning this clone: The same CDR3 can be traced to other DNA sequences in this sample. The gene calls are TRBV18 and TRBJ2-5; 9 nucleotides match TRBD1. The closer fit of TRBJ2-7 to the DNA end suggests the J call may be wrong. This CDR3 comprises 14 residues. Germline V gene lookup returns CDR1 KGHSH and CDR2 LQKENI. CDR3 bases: TGTGCCAGCTCACCGGGACAGGGCGCATACGAGCAGTACTTC. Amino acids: CASSPGQGAYEQYF.

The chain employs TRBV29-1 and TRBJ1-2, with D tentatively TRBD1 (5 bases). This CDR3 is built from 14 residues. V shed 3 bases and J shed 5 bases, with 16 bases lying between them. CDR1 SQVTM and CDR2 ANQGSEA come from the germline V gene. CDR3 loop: CSVEGVSGWYGYTF. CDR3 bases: TGCAGCGTTGAGGGGGTATCCGGCTGGTATGGCTACACCTTC.

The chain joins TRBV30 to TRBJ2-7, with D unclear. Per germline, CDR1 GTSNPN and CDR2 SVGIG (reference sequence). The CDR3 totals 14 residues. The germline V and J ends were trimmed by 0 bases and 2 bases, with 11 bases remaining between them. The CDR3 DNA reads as TGTGCCTGGAGTGTGTCAGTAAAAGCCTACGAGCAGTACTTC. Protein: CAWSVSVKAYEQYF.

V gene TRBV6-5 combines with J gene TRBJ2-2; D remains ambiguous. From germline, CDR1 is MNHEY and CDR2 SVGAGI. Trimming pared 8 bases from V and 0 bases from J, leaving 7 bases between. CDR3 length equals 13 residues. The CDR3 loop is CASLPANTGELFF. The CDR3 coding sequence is TGTGCCAGCCTCCCCGCGAACACCGGGGAGCTGTTTTTT.

CDR3 nucleotide sequence: TGTGCCAGCAGTGGCGGACAGGGGGCGGTCACTGAAGCTTTCTTT. Amino acids: CASSGGQGAVTEAFF. The rearrangement links TRBV6-5 to TRBJ1-1; 11 bases match TRBD1. This CDR3 region has 15 residues. CDR1 is MNHEY and CDR2 is SVGAGI in the germline V gene. V lost 5 bases and J lost 4; bases outside the gene matches: 6.

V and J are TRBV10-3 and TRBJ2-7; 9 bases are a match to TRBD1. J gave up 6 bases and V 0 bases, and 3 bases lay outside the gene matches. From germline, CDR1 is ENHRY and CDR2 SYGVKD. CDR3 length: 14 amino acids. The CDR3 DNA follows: TGTGCCATCAGTGAGTCTGGACAGGGGACCGAGCAGTACTTC. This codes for CAISESGQGTEQYF.

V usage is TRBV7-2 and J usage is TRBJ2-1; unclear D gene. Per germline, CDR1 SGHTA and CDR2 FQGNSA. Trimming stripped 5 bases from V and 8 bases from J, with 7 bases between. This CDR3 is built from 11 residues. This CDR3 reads CASSQPYEQFF. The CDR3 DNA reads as TGTGCCAGCAGCCAGCCCTATGAGCAGTTCTTC.

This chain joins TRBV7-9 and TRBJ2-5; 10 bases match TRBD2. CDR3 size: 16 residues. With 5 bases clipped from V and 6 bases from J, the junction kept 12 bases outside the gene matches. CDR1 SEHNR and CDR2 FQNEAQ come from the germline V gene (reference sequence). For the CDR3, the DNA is TGTGCCAGCAGCGTGCCTCCGGGACTAGCGACCCAGACCCAGTACTTC. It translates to CASSVPPGLATQTQYF.

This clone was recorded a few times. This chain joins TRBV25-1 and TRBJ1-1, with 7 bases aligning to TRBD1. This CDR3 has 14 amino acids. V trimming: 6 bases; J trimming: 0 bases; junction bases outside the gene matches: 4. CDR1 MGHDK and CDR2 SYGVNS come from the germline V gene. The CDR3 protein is CASRATGMNTEAFF. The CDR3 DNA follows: TGTGCCAGCAGAGCGACAGGGATGAACACTGAAGCTTTCTTT.

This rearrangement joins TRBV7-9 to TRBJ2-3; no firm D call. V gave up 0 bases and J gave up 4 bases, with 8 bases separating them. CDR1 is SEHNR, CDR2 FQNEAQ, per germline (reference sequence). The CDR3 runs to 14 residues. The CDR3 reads CASSLAILSDTQYF. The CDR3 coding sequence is TGTGCCAGCAGCTTAGCGATCCTCTCAGATACGCAGTATTTT.

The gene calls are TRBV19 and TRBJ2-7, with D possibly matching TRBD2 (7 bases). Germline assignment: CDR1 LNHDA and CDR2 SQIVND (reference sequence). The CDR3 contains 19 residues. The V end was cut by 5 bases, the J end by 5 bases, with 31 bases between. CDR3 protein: CASSASGSGTFRSGNEQYF. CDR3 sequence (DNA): TGTGCCAGTAGTGCCTCCGGGAGCGGGACATTTCGATCAGGGAACGAGCAGTACTTC. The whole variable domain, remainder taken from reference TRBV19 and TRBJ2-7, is DGGITQSPKYLFRKEGQNVTLSCEQNLNHDAMYWYRQDPGQGLRLIYYSQIVNDFQKGDIAEGYSVSREKKESFPLTVTSAQKNPTAFYLCASSASGSGTFRSGNEQYFGPGTRLTVT.

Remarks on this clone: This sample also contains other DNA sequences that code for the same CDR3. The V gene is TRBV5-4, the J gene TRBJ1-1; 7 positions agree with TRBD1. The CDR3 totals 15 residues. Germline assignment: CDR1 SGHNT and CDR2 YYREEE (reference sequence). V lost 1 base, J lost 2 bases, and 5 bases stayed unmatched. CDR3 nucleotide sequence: TGTGCCAGCAGCTTGCGACAGGGCGCTAACACTGAAGCTTTCTTT. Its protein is CASSLRQGANTEAFF.

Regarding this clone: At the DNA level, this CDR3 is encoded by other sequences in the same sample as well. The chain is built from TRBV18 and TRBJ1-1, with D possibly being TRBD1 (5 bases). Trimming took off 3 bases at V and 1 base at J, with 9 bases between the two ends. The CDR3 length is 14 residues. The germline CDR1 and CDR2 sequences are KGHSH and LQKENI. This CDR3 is CASSPRDGNTEAFF. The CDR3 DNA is TGTGCCAGCTCACCGCGGGACGGGAACACTGAAGCTTTCTTT.

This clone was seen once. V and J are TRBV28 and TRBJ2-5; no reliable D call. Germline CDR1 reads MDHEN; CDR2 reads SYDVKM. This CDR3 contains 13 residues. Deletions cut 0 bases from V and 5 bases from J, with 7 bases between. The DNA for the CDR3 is TGTGCCAGCAGTTTATGGGTGGGGGAGACCCAGTACTTC. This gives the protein CASSLWVGETQYF. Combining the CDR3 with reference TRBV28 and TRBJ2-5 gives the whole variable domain DVKVTQSSRYLVKRTGEKVFLECVQDMDHENMFWYRQDPGLGLRLIYFSYDVKMKEKGDIPEGYSVSREKKERFSLILESASTNQTSMYLCASSLWVGETQYFGPGTRLLVL.

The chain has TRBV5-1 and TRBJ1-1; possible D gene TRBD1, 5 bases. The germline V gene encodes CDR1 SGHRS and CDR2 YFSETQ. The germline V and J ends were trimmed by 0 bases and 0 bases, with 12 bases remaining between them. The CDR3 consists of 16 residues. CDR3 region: CASSLARQQLNTEAFF. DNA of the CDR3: TGCGCCAGCAGCTTGGCGCGACAGCAATTGAACACTGAAGCTTTCTTT.

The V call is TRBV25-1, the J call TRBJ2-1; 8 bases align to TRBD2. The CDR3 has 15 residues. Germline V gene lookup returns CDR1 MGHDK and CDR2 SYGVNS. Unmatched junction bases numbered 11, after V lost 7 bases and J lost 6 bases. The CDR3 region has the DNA TGTGCCAGCACCGCCCCCGGACTAGCAGGCAATGAGCAGTTCTTC. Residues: CASTAPGLAGNEQFF.

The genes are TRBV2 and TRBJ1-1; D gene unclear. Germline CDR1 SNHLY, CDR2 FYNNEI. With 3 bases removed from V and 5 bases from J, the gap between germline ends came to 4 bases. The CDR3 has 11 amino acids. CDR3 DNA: TGTGCCAGCAGTGACGAAACTGAAGCTTTCTTT. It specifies CASSDETEAFF.

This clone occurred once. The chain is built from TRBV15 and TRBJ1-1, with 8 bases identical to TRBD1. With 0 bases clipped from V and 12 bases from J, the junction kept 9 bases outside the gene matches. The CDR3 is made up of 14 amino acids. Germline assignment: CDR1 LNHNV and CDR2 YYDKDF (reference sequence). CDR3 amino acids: CATSRDAGGALTFF. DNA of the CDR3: TGTGCCACCAGCAGAGACGCAGGGGGCGCTTTAACTTTCTTT.

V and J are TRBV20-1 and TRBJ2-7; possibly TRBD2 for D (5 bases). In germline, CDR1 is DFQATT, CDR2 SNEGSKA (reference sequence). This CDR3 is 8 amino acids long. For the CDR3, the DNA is TGCAGGGGGAGAGAGCAGTACTTC. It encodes CRGREQYF.

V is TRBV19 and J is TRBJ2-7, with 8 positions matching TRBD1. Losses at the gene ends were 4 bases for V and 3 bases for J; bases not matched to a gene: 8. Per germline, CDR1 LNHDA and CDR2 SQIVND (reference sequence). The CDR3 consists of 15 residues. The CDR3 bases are TGTGCCAGTAGTAAGGCCGGGACAGGCTTCTACGAGCAGTACTTC. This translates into CASSKAGTGFYEQYF. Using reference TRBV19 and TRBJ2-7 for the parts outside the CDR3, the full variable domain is DGGITQSPKYLFRKEGQNVTLSCEQNLNHDAMYWYRQDPGQGLRLIYYSQIVNDFQKGDIAEGYSVSREKKESFPLTVTSAQKNPTAFYLCASSKAGTGFYEQYFGPGTRLTVT.

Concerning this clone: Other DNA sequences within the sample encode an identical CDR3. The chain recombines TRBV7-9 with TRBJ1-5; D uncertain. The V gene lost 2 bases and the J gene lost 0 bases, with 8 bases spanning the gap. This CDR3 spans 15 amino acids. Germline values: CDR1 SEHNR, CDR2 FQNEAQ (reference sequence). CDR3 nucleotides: TGTGCCAGCAGCTTAAGTGGGGTTAGCAATCAGCCCCAGCATTTT. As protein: CASSLSGVSNQPQHF.

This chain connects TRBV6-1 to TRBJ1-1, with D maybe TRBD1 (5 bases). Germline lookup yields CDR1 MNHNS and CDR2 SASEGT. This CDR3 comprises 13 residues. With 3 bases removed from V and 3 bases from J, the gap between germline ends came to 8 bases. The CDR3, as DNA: TGTGCCAGCAGTGACGGGACCTACACTGAAGCTTTCTTT. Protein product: CASSDGTYTEAFF.

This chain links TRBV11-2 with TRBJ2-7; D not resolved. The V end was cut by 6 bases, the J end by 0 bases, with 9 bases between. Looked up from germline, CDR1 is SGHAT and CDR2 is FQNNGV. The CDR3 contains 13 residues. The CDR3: CASRRLSSYEQYF. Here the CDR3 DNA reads TGTGCCAGCAGACGCCTTAGCTCCTACGAGCAGTACTTC. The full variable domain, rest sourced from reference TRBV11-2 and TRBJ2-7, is EAGVAQSPRYKIIEKRQSVAFWCNPISGHATLYWYQQILGQGPKLLIQFQNNGVVDDSQLPKDRFSAERLKGVDSTLKIQPAKLEDSAVYLCASRRLSSYEQYFGPGTRLTVT.

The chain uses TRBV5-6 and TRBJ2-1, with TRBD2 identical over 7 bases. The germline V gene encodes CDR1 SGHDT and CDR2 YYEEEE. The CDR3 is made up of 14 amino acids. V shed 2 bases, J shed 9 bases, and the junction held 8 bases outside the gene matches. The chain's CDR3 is CASSLGLVGAEQFF. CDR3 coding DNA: TGTGCCAGCAGCTTAGGACTAGTTGGGGCTGAGCAGTTCTTC. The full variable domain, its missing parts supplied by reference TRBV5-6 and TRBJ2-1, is DAGVTQSPTHLIKTRGQQVTLRCSPKSGHDTVSWYQQALGQGPQFIFQYYEEEERQRGNFPDRFSGHQFPNYSSELNVNALLLGDSALYLCASSLGLVGAEQFFGPGTRLTVL.

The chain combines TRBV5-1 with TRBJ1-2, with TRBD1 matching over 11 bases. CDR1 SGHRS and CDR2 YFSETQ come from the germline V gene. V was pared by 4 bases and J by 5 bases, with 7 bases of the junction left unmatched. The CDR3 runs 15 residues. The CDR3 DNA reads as TGCGCCAGCAGCCCCCCGGGACAGGGGGTATATGGCTACACCTTC. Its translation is CASSPPGQGVYGYTF.